The clone carrying this T cell receptor (beta chain) was seen many times. Antigen specificity is unknown. Alpha and beta libraries were amplified separately from the second PCR onward. Two oligonucleotides, mixed equimolar, formed the beta constant-region primer covering TRBC1 and TRBC2. Ligated cDNA was amplified by four rounds of PCR with nested alpha and beta constant-region primers and SP2. The cDNA 3' end received a ligated single-stranded oligonucleotide carrying the SP2 primer and a 12-nucleotide UMI. TCRdb ran MiXCR on the UMI-ligation and nested PCR reads and lists one entry per CDR3 protein. The table has about 10,000 distinct CDR3 sequences, roughly 5.4% seen once. These data originate in a study of naive and memory T cell subsets. Study results and limitations: Findings for naive and memory subsets could not be checked against ground truth. Each distinct alpha or beta sequence counts as one clonotype.

The V end lost 1 base, the J end lost 4 bases, and 6 bases lay between the germline ends. The CDR3 totals 13 residues. The V gene's germline CDR1 is LGHNA and CDR2 YSLEER. This sequence was found in a human donor in good health. The chain employs TRBV4-3 and TRBJ2-3; D gene unclear. Sequencing input: CD4+ TEMRA cells from blood. Specified subset: effector memory re-expressing CD45RA, CD45RA+ CD27-. This chain's CDR3 is CASSQAAPDTQYF. In nucleotides, the CDR3 is TGCGCCAGCAGCCAAGCGGCACCAGATACGCAGTATTTT.